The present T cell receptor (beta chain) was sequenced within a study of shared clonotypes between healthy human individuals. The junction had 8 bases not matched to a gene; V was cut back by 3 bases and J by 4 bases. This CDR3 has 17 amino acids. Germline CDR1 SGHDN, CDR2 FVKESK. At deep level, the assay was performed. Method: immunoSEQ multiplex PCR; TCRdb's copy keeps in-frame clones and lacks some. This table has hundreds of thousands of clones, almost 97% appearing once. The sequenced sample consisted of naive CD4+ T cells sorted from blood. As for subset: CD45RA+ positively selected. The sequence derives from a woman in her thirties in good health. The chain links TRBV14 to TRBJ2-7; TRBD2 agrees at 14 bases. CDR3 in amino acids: CASSQRLAGGPGYEQYF. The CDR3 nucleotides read TGTGCCAGCAGCCAGAGACTAGCGGGAGGGCCGGGTTACGAGCAGTACTTC.